What follows are 6 T cell receptor beta chains derived from one specimen sequenced in a study of blood T cell repertoires in COVID-19. Only in-frame clones appear in the TCRdb table, and some are missing; sequencing was by immunoSEQ multiplex PCR. The sample carries a few hundred thousand clones, about 90% recorded once. The sample comprised peripheral blood. The receptors shown here come from a man between 18 and 35 years old with COVID-19, enrolled during active disease.

The chain links TRBV24-1 to TRBJ1-2; TRBD1 aligns across 7 bases. This CDR3 is 15 amino acids long. The V segment lost 4 bases and the J segment 3 bases; nucleotides outside the gene matches: 7. The germline V gene encodes CDR1 KGHDR and CDR2 SFDVKD. The CDR3 coding sequence is TGTGCCACCAGTGAATCTGCAGGGGGGCACTATGGCTACACCTTC. This gives the protein CATSESAGGHYGYTF.

J is TRBJ2-5 and V is TRBV5-1; 8 bases fit TRBD1. This CDR3 region has 14 residues. The germline V gene encodes CDR1 SGHRS and CDR2 YFSETQ. With V trimmed by 2 bases and J by 4 bases, 4 bases remained unmatched. The CDR3 DNA sequence: TGCGCCAGCAGCTTCCGGACAGGGACAGAGACCCAGTACTTC. Its translation: CASSFRTGTETQYF.

The chain recombines TRBV6-5 with TRBJ2-3, with unresolved D. V gave up 4 bases and J gave up 6 bases, with 14 bases separating them. This CDR3 is 14 amino acids long. Germline CDR1 is MNHEY and CDR2 is SVGAGI. The CDR3 region is CASSLRYTSDTQYF. The CDR3 coding sequence is TGTGCCAGCAGTTTACGGTATACTTCGGATACGCAGTATTTT.

The chain couples TRBV30 to TRBJ2-3, with D tentatively TRBD1 (6 bases). The CDR3 runs to 15 residues. Trimming took off 0 bases at V and 2 bases at J, with 12 bases between the two ends. Germline CDR1 reads GTSNPN; CDR2 reads SVGIG (reference sequence). CDR3 sequence reads: CAWSVQGLLTDTQYF. The CDR3 nucleotides read TGTGCCTGGAGTGTTCAGGGGCTTCTCACAGATACGCAGTATTTT.

This chain connects TRBV5-4 to TRBJ2-1; 15 nucleotides line up with TRBD2. The CDR3 runs to 15 residues. The V gene end was trimmed by 4 bases and the J gene end by 14 bases; junction bases not matched to a gene: 10. The germline CDR1 and CDR2 sequences are SGHNT and YYREEE (reference sequence). The CDR3 sequence is CASSESGLAGGGEFF. For the CDR3, the DNA is TGTGCCAGCAGCGAATCGGGACTAGCGGGGGGCGGGGAGTTCTTC.

The gene calls are TRBV6-2 or TRBV6-3 and TRBJ2-7, with D maybe TRBD1 (6 bases). The germline V and J ends were trimmed by 6 bases and 4 bases, with 16 bases remaining between them. The CDR3 is 14 residues long. Looked up from germline, CDR1 is MNHEY and CDR2 is SVGEGT. In DNA, the CDR3 is TGTGCCAGCAGCCGAACAGGGCTTACGTACGAGCAGTACTTC. It yields the protein CASSRTGLTYEQYF.